This record covers a single T cell receptor (beta chain). Its antigen is still unknown. Deep was the level at which the assay was run. Methods used by the authors: Sequence data from immunoSEQ were junction-only and lacked quality scores; consequently, filtering differed. Repertoires were generated with immunoSEQ multiplex PCR, while TCRdb's copy carries only in-frame clones and drops some. V and J calls and clone size are given by that table; D and trimming were obtained from the DNA. Among around 2.1 million clones listed, 90% to 96% were seen once. These data come from a study of shared clonotypes between healthy human individuals. Overall study findings and caveats: Sorted-subset samples were not fully sequenced, rarefaction indicated. Lower generation probabilities were found for non-shared clonotypes than for those shared by all four donors.

V gave up 1 base and J gave up 6 bases; unmatched junction bases: 6. The CDR3 contains 14 residues. Germline CDR1 and CDR2: GTSNPN and SVGIG (reference sequence). The gene calls are TRBV30 and TRBJ1-1; TRBD1 matches at 9 bases. Sequences were obtained from naive CD4+ T cells sorted from blood. The subset denotes: CD45RA+ positively selected. The sequence derives from a man aged 18 to 30 in good health. CDR3 residues: CAWSAGTGKSEAFF. The CDR3 DNA is TGTGCCTGGAGTGCAGGGACAGGGAAGTCTGAAGCTTTCTTT.